This T cell receptor (beta chain) is drawn from a study of T cells expressing NK-cell markers. About the study: Sorted CD3+CD56+NKG2C+, CD3+CD56+NKG2C- and CD3+CD56-NKG2C+ T cells supplied TCR beta repertoires. Study results and caveats: HCMV specificity of expanded NKG2C+ T cell clones remained unclear.

TCRdb reanalyzed the 5' RACE reads and collapses them to one entry per CDR3 protein, without DNA. Reported are over 100,000 distinct CDR3 sequences; the ten largest clones contain around 20%. CDR3 size: 14 residues. The germline V gene has CDR1 MNHEY and CDR2 SVGEGT. For this clonotype: Its antigen is currently unknown.

The chain couples TRBV6-2 or TRBV6-3 to TRBJ2-3; the TRBD2 assignment by TCRdb is unverifiable without DNA. This TCR was recovered from a woman between 18 and 75 years old in good health. Sequencing was performed on blood T cells: a sorted CD56 or NKG2C T cell subset, CD4+ or CD8+ T cells, or bulk PBMC T cells (not recorded which). The CDR3 loop is CASISTSGTDTQYF.